One sample yielded the 29 T cell receptor beta chains listed below, sequenced in a study of metastatic and nonmetastatic thyroid tumors (dated by TCRdb to about 2020). Receptor libraries were prepared by PCR. Sequencer: Illumina HiSeq 4000. The public reads were reanalyzed by TCRdb: fastp trimming at Q25, MiXCR alignment, in-frame beta chains only. The sample records 30,000 to 40,000 clones, roughly 14% of which are singletons. The top ten hold around 9.5% of the sample. Before undergoing thyroid surgery, none of the patients had been given any kind of treatment. Material: blood. The receptors stem from a female donor with papillary thyroid cancer or a benign thyroid nodule (not recorded which). Some clones in this sample may be carry-over from other donors' samples.

The sample holds many counts of this clone. The chain couples TRBV5-1 to TRBJ1-6, with 8 bases fitting TRBD1. The V segment lost 5 bases and the J segment 2 bases; nucleotides outside the gene matches: 6. Germline CDR1 is SGHRS and CDR2 is YFSETQ. This CDR3 has 16 amino acids. As DNA, the CDR3 is TGCGCCAGCAGTAGCGGACAGGGAACCTATAATTCACCCCTCCACTTT. Translating gives CASSSGQGTYNSPLHF.

The table lists this clone with a few counts. An end of the junction does not agree with germline; a read error may underlie this. Other DNA sequences in the same sample also yield this CDR3. The chain recombines TRBV5-6 with TRBJ1-5, with 7 bases lining up with TRBD1. Germline V lookup: CDR1 SGHDT, CDR2 YYEEEE. The CDR3 consists of 16 residues. CDR3 coding DNA: TGTGCCAGTAGCTCTCAGGGGGTGGCGTCGGCCTGGCCCCAGCATTTT. Protein sequence: CASSSQGVASAWPQHF.

This clone has a count of ten or more. This sequence joins TRBV30 and TRBJ2-7; 7 nucleotides match TRBD2. Germline V gene data show CDR1 as GTSNPN and CDR2 as SVGIG (reference sequence). There are 18 residues in the CDR3. J was trimmed by 1 base and V by 0 bases; bases with no gene match: 15. This CDR3 is CAWSVRVSGRGFSYEQYF. The DNA of the CDR3 is TGTGCCTGGAGTGTACGGGTTTCAGGGAGGGGTTTTTCCTACGAGCAGTACTTC.

This clone was observed at least ten times. Mismatch with germline at one junction end may stem from a read error. The J gene is TRBJ2-5, the V gene TRBV12-3 or TRBV12-4; tentatively, D is TRBD2 (5 bases). CDR3 length: 13 amino acids. CDR3 sequence (DNA): TGTGCCACCAGTAGCGTCTTGGGGGAGACCCAGTACTTC. It specifies CATSSVLGETQYF.

This clone was seen many times. The chain links TRBV20-1 to TRBJ2-2, with no clear D. This CDR3 region has 13 residues. V was cut by 6 bases and J by 3 bases, with 11 bases left in between. From germline, CDR1 is DFQATT and CDR2 SNEGSKA (reference sequence). Written as DNA, the CDR3 is TGCAGTGCCCCATGGGGTTACACCGGGGAGCTGTTTTTT. Translation: CSAPWGYTGELFF.

The chain combines TRBV11-2 with TRBJ2-3; perhaps TRBD2 as D (6 bases). The V gene lost 5 bases and the J gene lost 4 bases, with 19 bases spanning the gap. CDR1 is SGHAT and CDR2 is FQNNGV in the germline V gene. The CDR3 is made up of 16 amino acids. Written as DNA, the CDR3 is TGTGCCAGCAGCCCGGGACTCCGGGAAAGGGCAGATACGCAGTATTTT. Residues: CASSPGLRERADTQYF.

In its sample, this clone was seen many times. Other nucleotide sequences in the sample specify the same CDR3. The CDR3 nucleotides are TGTGCCAGCAGCCCATCAACTAATGAAAAACTGTTTTTT. Its protein product is CASSPSTNEKLFF. The J gene is TRBJ1-4, the V gene TRBV28, with D hard to call. The CDR3 is made up of 13 amino acids. Germline values: CDR1 MDHEN, CDR2 SYDVKM. V was cut by 6 bases and J by 0 bases, with 5 bases left in between.

The gene calls are TRBV5-1 and TRBJ2-7; D perhaps matches TRBD1 (5 bases). This CDR3 spans 13 amino acids. Germline lookup yields CDR1 SGHRS and CDR2 YFSETQ. The germline V and J ends were trimmed by 4 bases and 2 bases, with 10 bases remaining between them. CDR3 nucleotide sequence: TGCGCCAGCAGCGAGGACACGGCCTACGAGCAGTACTTC. Translating it yields CASSEDTAYEQYF.

This clone appeared many times. The CDR3 loop is CASSSQGAEGYTF. The CDR3 DNA is TGTGCCAGCAGCTCACAGGGGGCAGAAGGCTACACCTTC. V usage is TRBV7-3 and J usage is TRBJ1-2, with 9 bases fitting TRBD1. The junction had 5 bases not matched to a gene; V was cut back by 4 bases and J by 8 bases. The CDR3 sequence is 13 residues long. Germline assignment: CDR1 SGHTA and CDR2 FQGTGA.

With respect to this clone: An end of the junction does not agree with germline; a read error may underlie this. The V and J genes are TRBV24-1 and TRBJ2-1; 7 positions match TRBD2. The germline V gene has CDR1 KGHDR and CDR2 SFDVKD. CDR3 length: 13 residues. CDR3 residues: CPTSGTNVNEQFF. In nucleotides, the CDR3 is TGTCCCACCAGTGGGACTAACGTGAATGAGCAGTTCTTC.

This clone was seen ten or more times. The J gene is TRBJ1-5, the V gene TRBV28, with a possible D match to TRBD1 (5 bases). The CDR3 contains 13 residues. Germline V lookup: CDR1 MDHEN, CDR2 SYDVKM. V was shortened by 3 bases and J by 7 bases, with 10 bases between the two germline ends. The CDR3 loop reads CASSLAGQQPQHF. In DNA form, the CDR3 reads TGTGCCAGCAGTTTGGCAGGGCAACAGCCCCAGCATTTT.

This clone showed up many times. V is TRBV20-1 and J is TRBJ2-7; TRBD2 is a possible D gene (6 bases). CDR1 and CDR2 (germline): DFQATT, SNEGSKA (reference sequence). V dropped 6 bases and J dropped 2 bases, with 17 bases sitting between them. The CDR3 extends over 14 amino acids. CDR3 in DNA: TGCAGTGCCGCACCCCCAGGGACTGCCTACGAGCAGTACTTC. This translates into CSAAPPGTAYEQYF.

This clone has a count of ten or more. V and J are TRBV29-1 and TRBJ2-1; 8 nucleotides agree with TRBD2. This CDR3 spans 16 amino acids. Germline CDR1 SQVTM, CDR2 ANQGSEA. V gave up 0 bases and J gave up 0 bases; unmatched junction bases: 4. Here the CDR3 reads CSVEDPSGSSYNEQFF. In DNA, the CDR3 is TGCAGCGTTGAAGATCCGAGCGGGAGCTCCTACAATGAGCAGTTCTTC.

This clone is classed as medium-sized. The chain links TRBV20-1 to TRBJ1-1; D unclear. The CDR3 has 11 residues. CDR1 and CDR2 (germline): DFQATT, SNEGSKA (reference sequence). The chain's CDR3 is CRSSANTEAFF. The CDR3 nucleotides read TGCAGATCATCAGCGAACACTGAAGCTTTCTTT.

This clone showed up many times. The genes are TRBV27 and TRBJ2-1; 7 bases map to TRBD2. V lost 6 bases to trimming and J lost 8 bases; unmatched junction nucleotides: 16. Per the germline V gene, CDR1 is MNHEY and CDR2 is SMNVEV (reference sequence). The CDR3 consists of 16 residues. This CDR3 reads CASRASSGKRVYEQFF. The CDR3 nucleotides are TGTGCCAGCAGAGCCTCCAGCGGGAAGAGAGTTTATGAGCAGTTCTTC.

This clone was detected many times. CDR3 nucleotides: TGTGCCACCAGTAAGGAGCAAGAGACCCAGTACTTC. The encoded protein is CATSKEQETQYF. The rearrangement joins TRBV24-1 to TRBJ2-5; no clear D gene. The CDR3 loop spans 12 amino acids. Trimming pared 6 bases from V and 2 bases from J, leaving 6 bases between. Germline CDR1 is KGHDR and CDR2 is SFDVKD.

In this sample, this clone turned up many times. This chain connects TRBV18 to TRBJ1-2; D might be TRBD1 (6 bases). With 0 bases removed from V and 7 bases from J, the gap between germline ends came to 18 bases. The CDR3 extends over 16 amino acids. CDR1 and CDR2 from the germline V gene are KGHSH and LQKENI. The DNA of the CDR3 is TGTGCCAGCTCACCACCGTCCGTCCAGGGGTGGGGTGGCTACACCTTC. Translation gives CASSPPSVQGWGGYTF.

This clone was recorded at least ten times. The chain has TRBV16 and TRBJ2-3; D possibly corresponds to TRBD2 (5 bases). Trimming stripped 4 bases from V and 2 bases from J, with 7 bases between. This CDR3 spans 13 amino acids. Germline assignment: CDR1 KGHSY and CDR2 FQNENV. The CDR3 nucleotides are TGTGCCAGCAGCCCGGGATACACAGATACGCAGTATTTT. Translation gives CASSPGYTDTQYF. The full variable domain, rest sourced from reference TRBV16 and TRBJ2-3, is GEEVAQTPKHLVRGEGQKAKLYCAPIKGHSYVFWYQQVLKNEFKFLISFQNENVFDETGMPKERFSAKCLPNSPCSLEIQATKLEDSAVYFCASSPGYTDTQYFGPGTRLTVL.

Points on this clone: A read error may be the cause here, since a much bigger clone is one base away. The same CDR3 is also encoded by other DNA sequences in this sample. The rearrangement joins TRBV5-8 to TRBJ2-3; unclear D gene. Germline CDR1 SGHTS, CDR2 YDEGEE. The V end was cut by 0 bases, the J end by 7 bases, with 9 bases between. The CDR3 totals 13 residues. The CDR3 nucleotides read TGTGCCAGCAGCTTGGGTGGGGTAAATACGCAGTATTTT. It encodes CASSLGGVNTQYF.

About this clone: The junction departs from germline at one end; a sequencing error may be responsible. This chain links TRBV27 with TRBJ1-2; D is undetermined. The CDR3 loop spans 9 amino acids. Germline loops: CDR1 MNHEY, CDR2 SMNVEV (reference sequence). The CDR3 spells CAVSEGYTF. In DNA, the CDR3 is TGTGCCGTCTCGGAGGGCTACACGTTC.

The J gene is TRBJ1-2, the V gene TRBV6-1; 10 bases agree with TRBD1. V shed 2 bases, J shed 8 bases, and the junction held 8 bases outside the gene matches. The CDR3 is 15 amino acids. Germline lookup yields CDR1 MNHNS and CDR2 SASEGT. CDR3 sequence: CASSEKGQGQYGYTF. The CDR3 coding sequence is TGTGCCAGCAGTGAAAAGGGACAGGGGCAGTACGGCTACACCTTC.

Many counts were recorded for this clone. The chain combines TRBV12-5 with TRBJ2-1; no firm D call. Germline assignment: CDR1 LGHNT and CDR2 FRNRAP. Trimming stripped 3 bases from V and 6 bases from J, with 15 bases between. The CDR3 extends over 15 amino acids. The CDR3 sequence is CASGLVGSAFNEQFF. DNA of the CDR3: TGTGCTAGTGGTTTAGTAGGGTCCGCGTTCAATGAGCAGTTCTTC.

This clone turned up a few times. At one end, the junction sequence differs from germline, possibly due to a read error. V is TRBV6-2 or TRBV6-3 and J is TRBJ2-7, with D uncertain. CDR3 size: 13 residues. Germline values: CDR1 MNHEY, CDR2 SVGEGT. The CDR3 DNA reads TGTGCCCGTAAAGAGGACGTACTCCACGAGCAGGACTTC. Amino acid sequence: CARKEDVLHEQDF.

The chain uses TRBV20-1 and TRBJ1-3; no firm D call. Per germline, CDR1 DFQATT and CDR2 SNEGSKA (reference sequence). The V end lost 3 bases, the J end lost 4 bases, and 10 bases lay between the germline ends. The CDR3 has 13 amino acids. The CDR3 nucleotides read TGCAGTGCTAGGGACCGTTGGGGAAACACCATATATTTT. Translating it yields CSARDRWGNTIYF.

This clone appeared many times. J is TRBJ2-4 and V is TRBV6-7; a possible D gene is TRBD2 (6 bases). TRBV6-7 is an ORF; its function is uncertain. The CDR3 runs to 15 residues. Deletions cut 0 bases from V and 7 bases from J, with 13 bases between. CDR3 bases: TGTGCCAGCAGTTACTCGGGAGGTTCGGGGAACATTCAGTACTTC. It translates to CASSYSGGSGNIQYF.

This clone has at least ten counts. A much larger clone differs from this one at a single base, so this may be a read error. The chain links TRBV27 to TRBJ1-3; D remains ambiguous. CDR3 size: 14 residues. Per germline, CDR1 MNHEY and CDR2 SMNVEV (reference sequence). The DNA for the CDR3 is TGTGCCAGCAGTTTACGGAGCTCTGGAAACACCATACATTTT. This encodes CASSLRSSGNTIHF.

This clone was found many times. The rearrangement uses TRBV20-1 and TRBJ2-2, with D perhaps being TRBD1 or TRBD2 (5 bases each). V was clipped by 3 bases and J by 6 bases, with 11 bases between them. The CDR3 is 13 residues long. CDR1 DFQATT and CDR2 SNEGSKA come from the germline V gene (reference sequence). The CDR3 region has the DNA TGCAGTGCTAGGGGACCATTCGCCGGGGAGCTGTTTTTT. Translating gives CSARGPFAGELFF.

This clone was seen at least ten times. The chain joins TRBV7-2 to TRBJ1-5; no firm D call. Germline loops: CDR1 SGHTA, CDR2 FQGNSA. Trimming stripped 1 base from V and 5 bases from J, with 6 bases between. The CDR3 runs 13 residues. The CDR3 is CASSLVSHQPQHF. Written as DNA, the CDR3 is TGTGCCAGCAGCTTAGTAAGCCATCAGCCCCAGCATTTT.

This clone was observed at least ten times. The chain links TRBV28 to TRBJ1-5; D is unresolved. V lost 5 bases to trimming and J lost 1 base, with 12 bases between them. This CDR3 contains 15 residues. CDR1 is MDHEN and CDR2 is SYDVKM in the germline V gene. The CDR3 DNA reads TGTGCCAGCAGTCTCAGGAGGGAGAGCAATCAGCCCCAGCATTTT. Its translation is CASSLRRESNQPQHF.